This is a list of T cell receptor beta chains from one sample in a study of response to subunit inactivated influenza vaccine. One entry per CDR3 protein, called by TCRdb with MiXCR from the RT-PCR reads. The table lists roughly 570,000 distinct CDR3 sequences, 10% to 15% of them singletons, with around 14% in the top ten. The sample consisted of PBMCs from blood, taken roughly 48 days after vaccination. These receptors originate from a middle-aged man who received an inactivated influenza vaccine. The CDR3 runs from the conserved cysteine through the conserved F or W. D genes are given only for firm matches. Some rows mark clone size as missing; the rest say once, few, many or name a class of expanded clone.

v_call	j_call	clone_size	cdr3_length	d_call	cdr3_nt	cdr3_aa
TRBV28	TRBJ1-1	few	14	TRBD1	TGTGCCAGCAGTCAACAGGGGCCCCGCACTGAAGCTTTCTTT	CASSQQGPRTEAFF
TRBV29-1	TRBJ2-1	few	15	TRBD2	TGCAGCGTTGATAAAGGGACTAGCGCCTACAATGAGCAGTTCTTC	CSVDKGTSAYNEQFF
TRBV12-3/TRBV12-4	TRBJ1-1	many	14	-	TGTGCCAGCAGCCCTCAAGGGGGGCACACTGAAGCTTTCTTT	CASSPQGGHTEAFF
TRBV4-3	TRBJ2-5	many	15	-	TGCGCCAGCAGCCAGGAACTCCGAAACCAAGAGACCCAGTACTTC	CASSQELRNQETQYF
TRBV18	TRBJ2-1	-	19	TRBD2	TGTGCCAGCTCACGTCGTCAGTCCCGGACTAGCGGGAATTACGGTGAGCAGTTCTTC	CASSRRQSRTSGNYGEQFF
TRBV5-4	TRBJ2-7	-	15	TRBD2	TGTGCCAGCAGCAGATCGGGACTAGCCTACTACGAGCAGTACTTC	CASSRSGLAYYEQYF
TRBV4-2	TRBJ1-1	-	14	-	TGTGCCAGCAGCCAGGAGGGGTGGAACACTGAAGCTTTCTTT	CASSQEGWNTEAFF
TRBV7-8	TRBJ2-3	few	14	-	TGTGCCAGCAGCTATAGCGAAAGCACAGATACGCAGTATTTT	CASSYSESTDTQYF
TRBV21-1	TRBJ1-6	-	14	-	TGTGCCAGCAGCAAAGCAGGGGGCAGGGCACCCCTCCACTTT	CASSKAGGRAPLHF
TRBV29-1	TRBJ2-7	many	15	TRBD1	TGCAGCGTTATGACGATAGACAGGGGAGGCTACGAGCAGTACTTC	CSVMTIDRGGYEQYF
TRBV7-8	TRBJ2-1	many	12	-	TGTGCCAGCAGCGGGACTTTCAATGAGCAGTTCTTC	CASSGTFNEQFF
TRBV4-3	TRBJ2-1	many	14	TRBD1	TGCGCCAGCAGCGACAGGGGGCTCTACAATGAGCAGTTCTTC	CASSDRGLYNEQFF
TRBV18	TRBJ2-2	few	14	-	TGTGCCAGCTCAGTCCAGAGGGGCCGCGGGGAGCTGTTTTTT	CASSVQRGRGELFF
TRBV12-3/TRBV12-4	TRBJ2-1	many	16	TRBD2	TGTGCCAGCAGGGGACTAGCGGGACGCTCCTACAATGAGCAGTTCTTC	CASRGLAGRSYNEQFF
TRBV4-3	TRBJ2-6	few	16	-	TGCGCCAGCAGCCAAGAAACAGGGAGTGGGGCCAACGTCCTGACTTTC	CASSQETGSGANVLTF
TRBV4-3	TRBJ1-1	few	16	-	TGCGCCAGCAGCCCGTCGGCTGTGGGGGCGAACACTGAAGCTTTCTTT	CASSPSAVGANTEAFF
TRBV28	TRBJ2-1	few	16	-	TGTGCCAGCAGTTTGTATAGGGAAAGCTCCTACAATGAGCAGTTCTTC	CASSLYRESSYNEQFF
TRBV9	TRBJ1-1	many	15	TRBD1	TGTGCCAGCAGCGTAGGTGGGACAGGGCCCACTGAAGCTTTCTTT	CASSVGGTGPTEAFF
TRBV9	TRBJ2-7	-	15	TRBD1	TGTGCCAGCAGCGTAGGTGAGGACAGGACTTACGAGCAGTACTTC	CASSVGEDRTYEQYF
TRBV27	TRBJ2-7	few	14	TRBD2	TGTGCCAGCAGATGGGCTAGCGGTTTCTACGAGCAGTACTTC	CASRWASGFYEQYF
TRBV29-1	TRBJ2-5	-	13	-	TGCAGCGCCAAGGGCCGAAACCAAGAGACCCAGTACTTC	CSAKGRNQETQYF
TRBV12-3/TRBV12-4	TRBJ1-1	few	14	-	TGTGCCAGCAATAAACAGGGCGTGAACACTGAAGCTTTCTTT	CASNKQGVNTEAFF
TRBV20-1	TRBJ2-5	-	14	-	TGCAGTGCTAACCGGGGGGACAGTCTTTCGTCCCAGTACTTC	CSANRGDSLSSQYF
TRBV11-3	TRBJ2-3	-	13	-	TGTGCCAGCAGCTCCCGGACTTTAGATACGCAGTATTTT	CASSSRTLDTQYF
TRBV7-2	TRBJ2-7	few	14	TRBD2	TGTGCCAGCAGCCTCCAGCGGGGCCCATACGAGCAGTACTTC	CASSLQRGPYEQYF
TRBV7-8	TRBJ2-1	few	13	-	TGTGCCAGCAGCTTACCCAGCAACAATGAGCAGTTCTTC	CASSLPSNNEQFF
TRBV29-1	TRBJ2-7	-	13	-	TGCAGCGTAGGGCAGGGGATTGCCTACGAGCAGTACTTC	CSVGQGIAYEQYF
TRBV28	TRBJ2-1	few	14	-	TGTGCCAGCAACCCTGGGGGTAGGTACAATGAGCAGTTCTTC	CASNPGGRYNEQFF
TRBV4-1	TRBJ2-2	-	15	-	TGCGCCAGCAGCCAAGGTGCTCCTAAGGGCGGGGAGCTGTTTTTT	CASSQGAPKGGELFF
TRBV5-5	TRBJ1-4	few	16	-	TGTGCCAGCAGCCTGGACCTTGGGACGTCTAATGAAAAACTGTTTTTT	CASSLDLGTSNEKLFF
TRBV7-6	TRBJ2-2	-	14	-	TGTGCCAGCAGCTTAGCTTGGGCGCAGGATGAGCTGTTTTTT	CASSLAWAQDELFF
TRBV20-1	TRBJ2-1	few	15	TRBD2	TGCTGTGCTAGAGAGGGGACTAGGTCGTACAATGAGCAGTTCTTC	CCAREGTRSYNEQFF
TRBV6-6	TRBJ2-1	-	12	-	TGTGCCAGCAGGGATCCGGAGAATGAGCAGTTCTTC	CASRDPENEQFF
TRBV18	TRBJ2-3	few	16	-	TGTGCCAGCTCAGCAACCGGGACTCGATCCACAGATACGCAGTATTTT	CASSATGTRSTDTQYF
TRBV12-3/TRBV12-4	TRBJ1-5	few	15	-	TGTGCCAGCAGATCCCCGGGGGCTAGCAATCAGCCCCAGCATTTT	CASRSPGASNQPQHF
TRBV20-1	TRBJ2-2	many	14	-	TGCAGTGCTAGAGATTTTGCGGGCACCGGGGAGCTGTTTTTT	CSARDFAGTGELFF
TRBV29-1	TRBJ2-3	many	12	-	TGCAGCGTTGAAGGGGTCGCAGATACGCAGTATTTT	CSVEGVADTQYF
TRBV12-3/TRBV12-4	TRBJ1-2	few	14	-	TGTGCCAGCAGTTTCGCAGGGTTTGACTATGGCTACACCTTC	CASSFAGFDYGYTF
TRBV7-2	TRBJ1-6	few	15	TRBD1	TGTGCCAGCAGCTTTGCCCGGGACAGGGGTTCACCCCTCCACTTT	CASSFARDRGSPLHF
TRBV3-1	TRBJ2-7	-	13	TRBD2	TGTGCCAGCAGCCAAGAGCTAGCGGGGATAGAGTATTTC	CASSQELAGIEYF
TRBV20-1	TRBJ2-1	-	15	TRBD2	TGCAGTGCTAGAAGCGGGGGGGCGGATTACAATGAGCAGTTCTTC	CSARSGGADYNEQFF
TRBV7-9	TRBJ1-1	-	15	TRBD1	TGTGCCAGCAGCAACCGGGACAGGGGGGACACTGAAGCTTTCTTT	CASSNRDRGDTEAFF
TRBV12-3/TRBV12-4	TRBJ1-2	few	14	TRBD1	TGTGCCAGCATCGTACGACAGGGAGGCTATGGCTACACCTTC	CASIVRQGGYGYTF
TRBV24-1	TRBJ2-7	-	13	-	TGTGCCACCAGTGATCCAGGGGTCTACGAGCAGTACTTC	CATSDPGVYEQYF
TRBV4-1	TRBJ1-1	few	14	TRBD1	TGCGCCAGCAGCCAGGTGACAGGGGGCACTGAAGCTTTCTTT	CASSQVTGGTEAFF
TRBV20-1	TRBJ1-5	-	14	-	TGCAGTGCTAGAGATCTAAGGAGCAATCAGCCCCAGCATTTT	CSARDLRSNQPQHF
TRBV28	TRBJ2-7	many	12	-	TGTGCCAGCAGCCAGGGGAGATACGAGCAGTACTTC	CASSQGRYEQYF
TRBV4-3	TRBJ2-1	few	14	-	TGCGCCAGCAGGGGGGAAGGGTCCTACAATGAGCAGTTCTTC	CASRGEGSYNEQFF
TRBV7-9	TRBJ2-7	few	17	TRBD2	TGTGCCAGCAGCGACGCCCGACTAGCGGGAGGTTACCACGAGCAGTACTTC	CASSDARLAGGYHEQYF
TRBV5-1	TRBJ2-1	-	15	-	TGCGCCAGCAGCTTTGACAGACTTTCTGGGGATGAGCAGTTCTTC	CASSFDRLSGDEQFF
TRBV20-1	TRBJ2-3	-	15	-	TGCAGTGCTCCCCCGGGTGCTAGCATAAGAGATACGCAGTATTTT	CSAPPGASIRDTQYF
TRBV4-2	TRBJ2-7	-	13	-	TGTGCCAGCAGCCAAGAAAGGACAAACGAGCAGTACTTC	CASSQERTNEQYF
TRBV30	TRBJ2-1	few	11	-	TGTGCCTGGAGTGTAGGGGGAGCCGAGTTCTTC	CAWSVGGAEFF
TRBV27	TRBJ2-3	few	16	TRBD2	TGTGCCAGCAGTTTATCAGCTAGCGGGGTCACAGATACGCAGTATTTT	CASSLSASGVTDTQYF
TRBV7-2	TRBJ1-3	-	13	-	TGTGCCAGCAGCCCGGGGACCTCCAACACCATATATTTT	CASSPGTSNTIYF
TRBV2	TRBJ2-5	-	13	-	TGTGCCTCATCGGGGGGCCACCAAGAGACCCAGTACTTC	CASSGGHQETQYF
TRBV7-9	TRBJ2-7	-	16	-	TGTGCCAGCAGCTTAGCTGGCAGGGGGGAAAACCACGAGCAGTACTTC	CASSLAGRGENHEQYF